A single sample gave rise to the 19 T cell receptor beta chains below, sequenced in a study of cytomegalovirus exposure and HLA in healthy donors. The study ran its PCR with 60 Vbeta and 13 Jbeta primers. Repertoires were generated with immunoSEQ multiplex PCR, while TCRdb's copy carries only in-frame clones and drops some. The table lists 140,000 or so clones, roughly three quarters of them singletons. The sequenced sample consisted of PBMCs. The receptors were sampled from a young woman in good health and CMV-seronegative.

This chain joins TRBV10-3 and TRBJ1-1, with D possibly being TRBD1 (5 bases). Trimming took off 2 bases at V and 6 bases at J, with 19 bases between the two ends. The CDR3 covers 16 residues. Germline assignment: CDR1 ENHRY and CDR2 SYGVKD. The CDR3 sequence: CAISEGDRGGRAEAFF. The CDR3 bases are TGTGCCATCAGTGAGGGGGATCGGGGGGGGAGAGCTGAAGCTTTCTTT.

This clone occurred once. This chain links TRBV28 with TRBJ2-2; D perhaps matches TRBD2 (5 bases). The CDR3 length is 15 residues. Trimming shortened V by 8 bases and J by 3 bases, and 16 bases separated the two germline ends. CDR1 is MDHEN, CDR2 SYDVKM, per germline. CDR3 nucleotide sequence: TGTGCCAGCTGTATCGCGGGCACTCACACCGGGGAGCTGTTTTTT. It translates to CASCIAGTHTGELFF.

The rearrangement links TRBV28 to TRBJ1-5; D remains ambiguous. The CDR3 is 14 residues long. V was trimmed by 1 base and J by 3 bases, leaving 7 bases between them. Germline V gene sequence: CDR1 MDHEN, CDR2 SYDVKM. CDR3: CASSLLQDNQPQHF. Written as DNA, the CDR3 is TGTGCCAGCAGTTTATTGCAGGACAATCAGCCCCAGCATTTT.

This chain links TRBV11-2 with TRBJ1-4; D not certain. Trimming took off 4 bases at V and 8 bases at J, with 14 bases between the two ends. The CDR3 covers 14 residues. CDR1 is SGHAT, CDR2 FQNNGV, per germline. This chain's CDR3 is CASSSNGNGEKLFF. In DNA, the CDR3 is TGTGCCAGCAGCTCTAACGGTAACGGGGAAAAACTGTTTTTT. Complete variable domain (other parts from reference TRBV11-2 and TRBJ1-4): EAGVAQSPRYKIIEKRQSVAFWCNPISGHATLYWYQQILGQGPKLLIQFQNNGVVDDSQLPKDRFSAERLKGVDSTLKIQPAKLEDSAVYLCASSSNGNGEKLFFGSGTQLSVL.

V usage is TRBV28 and J usage is TRBJ2-5, with D hard to call. This CDR3 comprises 13 residues. V shed 3 bases and J shed 9 bases, with 14 bases lying between them. From germline, CDR1 is MDHEN and CDR2 SYDVKM. This CDR3 reads CASSFGSFGAQYF. The CDR3 DNA follows: TGTGCCAGCAGTTTCGGGTCATTTGGAGCCCAGTACTTC.

The rearrangement uses TRBV19 and TRBJ1-5; no clear D gene. Germline-derived CDR1 and CDR2 are LNHDA and SQIVND (reference sequence). The CDR3 length is 13 residues. V gave up 0 bases and J gave up 5 bases, with 5 bases separating them. Here the CDR3 DNA reads TGTGCCAGTAGTATAGATCTAGATCAGCCCCAGCATTTT. Its translation: CASSIDLDQPQHF. The full variable domain, its missing parts supplied by reference TRBV19 and TRBJ1-5, is DGGITQSPKYLFRKEGQNVTLSCEQNLNHDAMYWYRQDPGQGLRLIYYSQIVNDFQKGDIAEGYSVSREKKESFPLTVTSAQKNPTAFYLCASSIDLDQPQHFGDGTRLSIL.

The chain is built from TRBV5-6 and TRBJ2-7, with 8 nucleotides matching TRBD2. The V gene end was trimmed by 2 bases and the J gene end by 0 bases; junction bases not matched to a gene: 4. Germline CDR1 SGHDT, CDR2 YYEEEE. This CDR3 has 15 residues. The CDR3 coding sequence is TGTGCCAGCAGCTTTAGCGGGGCGAACTCCTACGAGCAGTACGTC. It encodes CASSFSGANSYEQYV.

The chain combines TRBV6-1 with TRBJ2-3; a possible D gene is TRBD2 (6 bases). V was pared by 6 bases and J by 1 base, with 14 bases between. This CDR3 has 15 amino acids. Germline CDR1 is MNHNS and CDR2 is SASEGT. For the CDR3, the DNA is TGTGCCAGCAGGGCGCTAGCGACGGGCACAGATACGCAGTATTTT. Translation gives CASRALATGTDTQYF.

V gene TRBV5-1 combines with J gene TRBJ2-3; D perhaps matches TRBD2 (5 bases). The CDR3 has 12 amino acids. Per germline, CDR1 SGHRS and CDR2 YFSETQ. Deletions cut 3 bases from V and 5 bases from J, with 7 bases between. The chain's CDR3 is CASSSEGDTQYF. The CDR3 DNA sequence: TGCGCCAGCAGCTCCGAGGGAGATACGCAGTATTTT.

This chain uses TRBV19 with TRBJ1-5, with D perhaps TRBD1 (6 bases). The germline V gene has CDR1 LNHDA and CDR2 SQIVND (reference sequence). Trimming pared 1 base from V and 7 bases from J, leaving 8 bases between. The CDR3 covers 13 residues. DNA of the CDR3: TGTGCCAGTAGTATAGCGGGGGGCCAGCCCCAGCATTTT. Protein product: CASSIAGGQPQHF.

V gene TRBV30 combines with J gene TRBJ1-5, with D unresolved. Trimming removed 1 base from V and 1 base from J, with 5 bases in between. The CDR3 length is 13 residues. Germline V gene sequence: CDR1 GTSNPN, CDR2 SVGIG (reference sequence). CDR3 residues: CAWSASSNQPQHF. In nucleotides, the CDR3 is TGTGCCTGGAGTGCTTCGAGCAATCAGCCCCAGCATTTT.

The chain recombines TRBV2 with TRBJ2-7; TRBD1 is a possible D gene (6 bases). The CDR3 is 13 amino acids. Trimming took off 5 bases at V and 3 bases at J, with 11 bases between the two ends. CDR1 is SNHLY, CDR2 FYNNEI, per germline. For the CDR3, the DNA is TGTGCCAGCAGTCGACAGGCAAACTACGAGCAGTACGTC. It codes for CASSRQANYEQYV.

Note on this clone: An end of the junction differs from the germline gene, which may be a read error. The rearrangement uses TRBV2 and TRBJ2-7; 8 bases agree with TRBD1. Germline CDR1 reads SNHLY; CDR2 reads FYNNEI. This CDR3 has 12 residues. The CDR3 sequence is CSATGAPYEQYF. CDR3 sequence (DNA): TGCTCTGCGACAGGGGCCCCCTACGAGCAGTACTTC.

The rearrangement uses TRBV28 and TRBJ2-1; 11 bases align to TRBD1. Germline CDR1 MDHEN, CDR2 SYDVKM. V lost 6 bases, J lost 9 bases, and 7 bases stayed unmatched. This CDR3 contains 14 residues. The CDR3 sequence is CASRPLGQGGEQFF. DNA of the CDR3: TGTGCCAGCAGACCCCTGGGACAGGGGGGTGAGCAGTTCTTC.

This clone is a singleton in its sample. The chain links TRBV6-1 to TRBJ1-2; no clear D gene. The CDR3 is 14 amino acids. V lost 6 bases and J 4 bases, leaving 15 bases between the germline ends. Germline CDR1 reads MNHNS; CDR2 reads SASEGT. In DNA, the CDR3 is TGTGCCAGCAGCCTCTCGGGAGGAGCCTATGGCTACACCTTC. Its protein product is CASSLSGGAYGYTF.

The gene calls are TRBV7-5 and TRBJ2-7; the table's TRBD2 call for D was not verified on the DNA. TRBV7-5 is a known pseudogene. The CDR3 length is 9 residues. The CDR3 loop is CASRVEQYF. CDR3 sequence (DNA): TGTGCCAGTCGGGTCGAGCAGTACTTC.

The genes are TRBV2 and TRBJ2-1, with TRBD2 matching over 10 bases. Germline V lookup: CDR1 SNHLY, CDR2 FYNNEI. V lost 3 bases, J lost 2 bases, and 4 bases stayed unmatched. The CDR3 consists of 16 residues. The CDR3 DNA is TGTGCCAGCAGTGACGGTCTAGCGGGAGCCTACAATGAGCAGTTCTTC. Translation gives CASSDGLAGAYNEQFF.

The CDR3 protein is CASRYGQTGYNEQFF. The CDR3 DNA is TGTGCCAGCAGATACGGCCAGACTGGATACAATGAGCAGTTCTTC. This sequence joins TRBV5-5 and TRBJ2-1; D not certain. Per germline, CDR1 SGHKS and CDR2 YYEKEE (reference sequence). The CDR3 extends over 15 amino acids. Trimming removed 5 bases at V and 4 bases at J, with 16 bases between.

The chain carries TRBV11-3 and TRBJ2-7; unclear D gene. CDR1 and CDR2 (germline): SGHNT, YENEEA. The CDR3 length is 12 residues. The germline V and J ends were trimmed by 2 bases and 4 bases, with 6 bases remaining between them. This chain's CDR3 is CASSLNRYEQYV. The CDR3 DNA follows: TGTGCCAGCAGCTTAAACAGATACGAGCAGTACGTC.